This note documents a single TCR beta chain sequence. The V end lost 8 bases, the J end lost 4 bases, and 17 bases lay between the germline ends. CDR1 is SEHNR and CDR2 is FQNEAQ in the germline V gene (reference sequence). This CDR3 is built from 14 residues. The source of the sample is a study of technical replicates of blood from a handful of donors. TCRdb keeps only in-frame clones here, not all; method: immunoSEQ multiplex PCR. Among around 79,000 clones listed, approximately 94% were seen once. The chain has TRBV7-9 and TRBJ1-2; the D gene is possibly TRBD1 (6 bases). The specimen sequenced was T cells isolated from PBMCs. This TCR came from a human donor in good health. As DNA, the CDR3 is TGTGCCAGCGCTGGACAGAAAATCGTCTATGGCTACACCTTC. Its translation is CASAGQKIVYGYTF.